The 6 T cell receptor beta chains given below trace back to one sample, sequenced in a study of shared clonotypes between healthy human individuals. Libraries were prepared by immunoSEQ multiplex PCR; TCRdb keeps only in-frame clonotypes and omits some of them. Among about 650,000 clones listed, 95% were seen once. Terminally differentiated effector memory CD45RA+ cells were excluded by CCR7 positive selection of CD45RO-negative cells. Sequencing was carried out using naive CD8+ T cells sorted from blood. Source of these receptors: a woman aged 25 to 39 in good health.

The V call is TRBV9, the J call TRBJ2-2; a possible D gene is TRBD1 (5 bases). Germline CDR1 and CDR2: SGDLS and YYNGEE. With 0 bases removed from V and 2 bases from J, the gap between germline ends came to 11 bases. The CDR3 is 16 residues long. The CDR3 DNA reads TGTGCCAGCAGCGTAGCAGTCCAGGGTAACACCGGGGAGCTGTTTTTT. It is translated as CASSVAVQGNTGELFF.

This chain links TRBV28 with TRBJ1-5; 9 bases fit TRBD1. From germline, CDR1 is MDHEN and CDR2 SYDVKM. The CDR3 is made up of 14 amino acids. V gave up 2 bases and J gave up 5 bases; unmatched junction bases: 1. For the CDR3, the DNA is TGTGCCAGCAGTTTAGGGACAGGGCATCAGCCCCAGCATTTT. This codes for CASSLGTGHQPQHF.

The chain carries TRBV11-2 and TRBJ2-1, with TRBD1 matching 10 bases. Germline loops: CDR1 SGHAT, CDR2 FQNNGV. V shed 5 bases, J shed 0 bases, and the junction held 10 bases outside the gene matches. This CDR3 contains 18 residues. CDR3 DNA: TGTGCCAGCAGCCCGTCCCGGGACAGGGGCCGCTCCTACAATGAGCAGTTCTTC. Amino acid sequence: CASSPSRDRGRSYNEQFF.

The chain links TRBV28 to TRBJ2-5, with TRBD2 identical over 9 bases. Per germline, CDR1 MDHEN and CDR2 SYDVKM. The V gene end was trimmed by 10 bases and the J gene end by 4 bases; junction bases not matched to a gene: 7. This CDR3 has 13 residues. The CDR3 spells CAIGTSFLETQYF. DNA for the CDR3: TGTGCCATCGGGACTAGCTTTTTAGAGACCCAGTACTTC.

The CDR3: CATSSAGRESRYEQYF. The CDR3 bases are TGTGCCACCAGCAGTGCCGGGCGGGAGTCTCGGTACGAGCAGTACTTC. The chain carries TRBV15 and TRBJ2-7; 7 bases are shared with TRBD2. Germline CDR1 and CDR2: LNHNV and YYDKDF (reference sequence). CDR3 length: 16 amino acids. The V gene end was trimmed by 3 bases and the J gene end by 4 bases; junction bases not matched to a gene: 12.

The chain is built from TRBV5-8 and TRBJ1-5; TRBD1 agrees at 7 bases. V was clipped by 4 bases and J by 4 bases; unmatched bases: 8. This CDR3 spans 15 amino acids. Germline CDR1 SGHTS, CDR2 YDEGEE. The CDR3 spells CASSTSDRVNQPQHF. In DNA form, the CDR3 reads TGTGCCAGCAGCACCAGTGACAGGGTGAATCAGCCCCAGCATTTT.